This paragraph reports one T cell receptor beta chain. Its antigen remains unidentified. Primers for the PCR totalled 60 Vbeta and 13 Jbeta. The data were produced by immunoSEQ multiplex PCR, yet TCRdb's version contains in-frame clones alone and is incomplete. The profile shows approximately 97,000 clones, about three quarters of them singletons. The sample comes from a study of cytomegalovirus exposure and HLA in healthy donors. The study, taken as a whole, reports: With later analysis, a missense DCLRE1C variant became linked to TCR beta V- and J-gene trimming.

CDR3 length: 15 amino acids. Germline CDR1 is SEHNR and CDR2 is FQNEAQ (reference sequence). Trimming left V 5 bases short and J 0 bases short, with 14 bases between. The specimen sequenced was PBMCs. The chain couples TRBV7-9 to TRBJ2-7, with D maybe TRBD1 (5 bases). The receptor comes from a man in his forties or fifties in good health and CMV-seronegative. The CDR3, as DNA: TGTGCCAGCAGCCCCCGTTCAGGGCCCTCCTACGAGCAGTACTTC. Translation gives CASSPRSGPSYEQYF.